The clone carrying this T cell receptor beta chain was recorded a few times. The data were obtained in a study of T cells after yellow fever vaccination. Study-level background: Fractions containing few cells were prepared with SMART-Seq v4 Ultra Low Input.

The V gene's germline CDR1 is SEHNR and CDR2 FQNEAQ (reference sequence). The CDR3 runs to 13 residues. Trimming took 4 bases from V and 7 from J, leaving 13 bases between them. They built TCR cDNA with 5'RACE template switching, a step that put in a universal primer site and UMIs. TCRdb ran MiXCR on the 5' RACE reads and lists one entry per CDR3 protein. Here the sample spans hundreds of thousands of distinct CDR3 sequences, 7% to 10% being singletons. The chain recombines TRBV7-9 with TRBJ1-2, with D uncertain. Here the sequenced sample was PBMCs, taken approximately 47 days after the first yellow fever vaccination. The sequence was obtained from a man between 18 and 35 years old who received the YFV17D yellow fever vaccine. The CDR3 DNA follows: TGTGCCAGCAGCTCGAGGGTAGGGTTTGGCTACACCTTC. Protein sequence: CASSSRVGFGYTF. The complete variable domain, with remaining parts taken from reference TRBV7-9 and TRBJ1-2, reads DTGVSQNPRHKITKRGQNVTFRCDPISEHNRLYWYRQTLGQGPEFLTYFQNEAQLEKSRLLSDRFSAERPKGSFSTLEIQRTEQGDSAMYLCASSSRVGFGYTFGSGTRLTVV.